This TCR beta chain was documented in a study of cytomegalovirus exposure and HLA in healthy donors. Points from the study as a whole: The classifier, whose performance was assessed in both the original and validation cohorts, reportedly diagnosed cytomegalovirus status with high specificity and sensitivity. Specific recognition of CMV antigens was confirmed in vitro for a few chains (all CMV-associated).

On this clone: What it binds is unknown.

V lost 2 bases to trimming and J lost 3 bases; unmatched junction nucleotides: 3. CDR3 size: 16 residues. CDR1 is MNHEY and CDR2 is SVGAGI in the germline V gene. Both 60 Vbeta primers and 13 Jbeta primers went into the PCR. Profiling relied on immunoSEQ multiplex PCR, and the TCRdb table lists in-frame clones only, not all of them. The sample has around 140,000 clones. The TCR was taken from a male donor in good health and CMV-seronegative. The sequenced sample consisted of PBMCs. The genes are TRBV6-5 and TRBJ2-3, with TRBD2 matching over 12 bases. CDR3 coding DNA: TGTGCCAGCAGTTACACGCTAGCGGGAGGGACAGATACGCAGTATTTT. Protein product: CASSYTLAGGTDTQYF.